The 27 T cell receptor beta chains below come from one sample, sequenced in a study of cytomegalovirus exposure and HLA in healthy donors. It was with 60 Vbeta and 13 Jbeta primers that the PCR ran. Sequencing used immunoSEQ multiplex PCR; TCRdb keeps in-frame clones, though not all of them. The sample lists some 170,000 clones; around 83% were seen once. Sequencing was done on a sample of PBMCs. All receptors come from a man in his fifties in good health and CMV-seropositive.

The J gene is TRBJ2-5, the V gene TRBV9, with TRBD2 identical over 11 bases. CDR1 is SGDLS, CDR2 YYNGEE, per germline. Unmatched junction bases numbered 10, after V lost 3 bases and J lost 9 bases. This CDR3 comprises 15 residues. The CDR3 loop reads CASSAPGSGREAQYF. The CDR3 DNA reads TGTGCCAGCAGCGCCCCGGGTAGCGGGAGGGAGGCCCAGTACTTC. Full variable domain (remainder filled in from reference TRBV9 and TRBJ2-5): DSGVTQTPKHLITATGQRVTLRCSPRSGDLSVYWYQQSLDQGLQFLIQYYNGEERAKGNILERFSAQQFPDLHSELNLSSLELGDSALYFCASSAPGSGREAQYFGPGTRLLVL.

The chain employs TRBV19 and TRBJ2-7, with D tentatively TRBD2 (6 bases). Trimming shortened V by 5 bases and J by 3 bases, and 14 bases separated the two germline ends. Germline V gene data show CDR1 as LNHDA and CDR2 as SQIVND (reference sequence). The CDR3 spans 14 residues. Here the CDR3 DNA reads TGTGCCAGTAGTGGAGGGACTGGGAACTACGAGCAGTACTTC. This translates into CASSGGTGNYEQYF.

CDR3 amino acids: CASSYLQGAGGYTF. The DNA of the CDR3 is TGCGCCAGCAGCTATCTACAGGGGGCCGGTGGCTACACCTTC. The chain links TRBV5-1 to TRBJ1-2; 9 nucleotides agree with TRBD1. The ends lost 3 bases at V and 7 bases at J; junction bases unmatched: 7. The CDR3 spans 14 residues. Germline CDR1 and CDR2: SGHRS and YFSETQ.

This clone was observed a few times. The chain combines TRBV7-9 with TRBJ2-1, with 9 nucleotides matching TRBD2. The CDR3 runs 14 residues. With V trimmed by 6 bases and J by 1 base, 1 base remained unmatched. Germline V gives CDR1 SEHNR, CDR2 FQNEAQ (reference sequence). CDR3: CASSLAGSYNEQFF. The CDR3, as DNA: TGTGCCAGCAGTCTAGCGGGATCCTACAATGAGCAGTTCTTC.

The J gene is TRBJ2-1, the V gene TRBV9; 8 bases map to TRBD2. After removal of 3 bases from V and 5 bases from J, the junction contained 10 bases not matched to a gene. This CDR3 contains 16 residues. The germline V gene has CDR1 SGDLS and CDR2 YYNGEE. The CDR3 spells CASSALPYGGDNEQFF. The CDR3 nucleotides are TGTGCCAGCAGCGCCCTCCCCTACGGGGGGGACAATGAGCAGTTCTTC.

This clone was counted between two and nine times. This chain uses TRBV9 with TRBJ2-5, with 7 bases fitting TRBD1. The CDR3 length is 17 residues. Germline trimming cut 3 bases from V and 4 bases from J; bases unmatched to any gene: 15. Germline values: CDR1 SGDLS, CDR2 YYNGEE. CDR3 sequence: CASSARDSPFFTETQYF. The DNA for the CDR3 is TGTGCCAGCAGCGCAAGGGACAGCCCATTCTTTACAGAGACCCAGTACTTC.

Remarks on this clone: One end of the junction varies from germline; a read error may be responsible. The chain employs TRBV4-2 and TRBJ2-3; 8 nucleotides agree with TRBD2. CDR1 and CDR2 from the germline V gene are LGHNA and YNFKEQ. The CDR3 consists of 18 residues. The CDR3 nucleotides are TGTGCCAGCAGCCAAGAGGCGAGGAGCGGGGGAAGTCTAGATGCGCAGTATTTT. Its translation is CASSQEARSGGSLDAQYF.

The genes are TRBV27 and TRBJ1-6; the match to TRBD1 covers 9 bases. This CDR3 is 14 amino acids long. Germline V gene sequence: CDR1 MNHEY, CDR2 SMNVEV (reference sequence). V shed 4 bases, J shed 11 bases, and the junction held 6 bases outside the gene matches. For the CDR3, the DNA is TGTGCCAGCAGTTGGGGACAGGGTCTTCCACCCCTCCACTTT. This gives the protein CASSWGQGLPPLHF.

In this sample, this clone turned up a few times. The chain has TRBV7-2 and TRBJ1-2; 9 nucleotides match TRBD1. CDR1 SGHTA and CDR2 FQGNSA come from the germline V gene. This CDR3 contains 15 residues. V lost 4 bases to trimming and J lost 2 bases; unmatched junction nucleotides: 5. The CDR3 loop reads CASSSRTGVNYGYTF. The CDR3 DNA sequence: TGTGCCAGCAGCTCCCGGACAGGGGTGAACTATGGCTACACCTTC.

V is TRBV12-5 and J is TRBJ2-1, with 14 bases matching TRBD2. The CDR3 has 16 residues. The V gene end was trimmed by 5 bases and the J gene end by 8 bases; junction bases not matched to a gene: 8. Germline CDR1 is LGHNT and CDR2 is FRNRAP. The chain's CDR3 is CASGQPGLAGVDEQFF. CDR3 coding DNA: TGTGCTAGTGGTCAACCGGGACTAGCGGGAGTGGATGAGCAGTTCTTC.

The sample holds a few counts of this clone. The J gene is TRBJ1-5, the V gene TRBV2, with TRBD1 identical over 8 bases. Germline trimming cut 6 bases from V and 3 bases from J; bases unmatched to any gene: 4. Germline V gene data show CDR1 as SNHLY and CDR2 as FYNNEI. The CDR3 spans 14 residues. The chain's CDR3 is CASSPDRDNQPQHF. The CDR3 DNA sequence: TGTGCCAGCAGCCCGGACAGGGACAATCAGCCCCAGCATTTT. The full variable domain, with the rest looked up from reference TRBV2 and TRBJ1-5, is EPEVTQTPSHQVTQMGQEVILRCVPISNHLYFYWYRQILGQKVEFLVSFYNNEISEKSEIFDDQFSVERPDGSNFTLKIRSTKLEDSAMYFCASSPDRDNQPQHFGDGTRLSIL.

The chain joins TRBV5-1 to TRBJ1-3, with D hard to call. The germline V gene encodes CDR1 SGHRS and CDR2 YFSETQ. V was clipped by 0 bases and J by 0 bases, with 4 bases between them. This CDR3 is 14 amino acids long. The CDR3 DNA reads TGCGCCAGCAGCTTGGCGGGCTCTGGAAACACCATATATTTT. This gives the protein CASSLAGSGNTIYF.

Notes on this clone: Other DNA variants within this sample encode the same CDR3. V usage is TRBV9 and J usage is TRBJ2-5, with 7 bases aligning to TRBD1. Trimming at V came to 0 bases and at J to 5 bases, leaving 7 bases not matched to a gene. The CDR3 runs to 15 residues. Germline loops: CDR1 SGDLS, CDR2 YYNGEE. This CDR3 reads CASSVAGTVGETQYF. Written as DNA, the CDR3 is TGTGCCAGCAGCGTAGCTGGGACAGTCGGGGAGACCCAGTACTTC.

This clone was picked up one time. The chain has TRBV18 and TRBJ2-7; 9 nucleotides match TRBD1. The length of the CDR3 is 16 residues. From germline, CDR1 is KGHSH and CDR2 LQKENI. Trimming took 5 bases from V and 1 from J; bases not matched to a gene: 9. CDR3: CASSAGTGTTSYEQYF. In DNA, the CDR3 is TGTGCCAGCTCAGCCGGGACAGGGACTACTTCCTACGAGCAGTACTTC. Full variable domain (rest looked up from reference TRBV18 and TRBJ2-7): NAGVMQNPRHLVRRRGQEARLRCSPMKGHSHVYWYRQLPEEGLKFMVYLQKENIIDESGMPKERFSAEFPKEGPSILRIQQVVRGDSAAYFCASSAGTGTTSYEQYFGPGTRLTVT.

The table lists this clone with a few counts. The rearrangement uses TRBV29-1 and TRBJ2-1; tentative D call: TRBD2 (6 bases). Trimming stripped 1 base from V and 1 base from J, with 14 bases between. Per germline, CDR1 SQVTM and CDR2 ANQGSEA. The CDR3 covers 16 residues. The CDR3 sequence is CSVEGMAGLSYNEQFF. DNA of the CDR3: TGCAGCGTTGAAGGGATGGCGGGGCTGTCCTACAATGAGCAGTTCTTC.

The chain is built from TRBV7-6 and TRBJ2-6; a possible D gene is TRBD1 (6 bases). Germline-derived CDR1 and CDR2 are SGHVS and FNYEAQ. V dropped 5 bases and J dropped 2 bases, with 13 bases sitting between them. This CDR3 contains 16 residues. The CDR3 nucleotides read TGTGCCAGCAGCCTGGGTGGGGGCGCTGGGGCCAACGTCCTGACTTTC. It codes for CASSLGGGAGANVLTF. The whole variable domain, remainder taken from reference TRBV7-6 and TRBJ2-6, is GAGVSQSPRYKVTKRGQDVALRCDPISGHVSLYWYRQALGQGPEFLTYFNYEAQQDKSGLPNDRFSAERPEGSISTLTIQRTEQRDSAMYRCASSLGGGAGANVLTFGAGSRLTVL.

This chain joins TRBV6-1 and TRBJ1-6; D remains unclear. V was trimmed by 6 bases and J by 3 bases, leaving 9 bases between them. This CDR3 contains 14 residues. Germline V CDR1 and CDR2: MNHNS, SASEGT. The CDR3 nucleotides are TGTGCCAGCAGGGGCCAGAACTATAATTCACCCCTCCACTTT. Translation: CASRGQNYNSPLHF.

CDR3 protein: CASSFGARNSPLHF. The CDR3 DNA is TGTGCCAGCAGTTTCGGTGCCCGGAATTCACCCCTCCACTTT. The chain couples TRBV27 to TRBJ1-6; D is unresolved. The CDR3 is 14 amino acids. Germline V gene lookup returns CDR1 MNHEY and CDR2 SMNVEV (reference sequence). V dropped 3 bases and J dropped 7 bases, with 10 bases sitting between them.

This clone showed up just once. The chain employs TRBV4-1 and TRBJ2-1, with 8 positions matching TRBD2. Per germline, CDR1 MGHRA and CDR2 YSYEKL. The CDR3 runs to 15 residues. V lost 0 bases and J lost 9; bases outside the gene matches: 7. CDR3 loop: CASSQEETSVIEQFF. CDR3 nucleotide sequence: TGCGCCAGCAGCCAAGAAGAGACTAGCGTCATTGAGCAGTTCTTC.

The rearrangement joins TRBV5-6 to TRBJ1-6; TRBD1 agrees at 7 bases. The CDR3 runs to 15 residues. The junction had 4 bases not matched to a gene; V was cut back by 0 bases and J by 7 bases. The V gene's germline CDR1 is SGHDT and CDR2 YYEEEE. CDR3 loop: CASSLVGTENSPLHF. The CDR3 DNA is TGTGCCAGCAGCTTGGTTGGGACAGAGAATTCACCCCTCCACTTT.

The rearrangement uses TRBV2 and TRBJ2-1; tentatively, D is TRBD2 (6 bases). Germline CDR1 and CDR2: SNHLY and FYNNEI. This CDR3 region has 14 residues. V dropped 8 bases and J dropped 0 bases, with 11 bases sitting between them. This CDR3 reads CASLGGSSYNEQFF. The DNA for the CDR3 is TGTGCCAGCCTGGGGGGAAGCTCCTACAATGAGCAGTTCTTC.

In regard to this clone: Germline and junction disagree at one end, which may indicate a read error. The rearrangement uses TRBV7-9 and TRBJ2-7, with 14 bases aligning to TRBD2. The CDR3 is 15 residues long. The V gene's germline CDR1 is SEHNR and CDR2 FQNEAQ (reference sequence). This CDR3 reads CASSQTTSGRALLRF. The CDR3 nucleotides are TGTGCCAGCAGTCAGACGACTAGCGGGAGGGCTCTCCTTCGTTTC. The variable domain in full, with the rest retrieved from reference TRBV7-9 and TRBJ2-7, is DTGVSQNPRHKITKRGQNVTFRCDPISEHNRLYWYRQTLGQGPEFLTYFQNEAQLEKSRLLSDRFSAERPKGSFSTLEIQRTEQGDSAMYLCASSQTTSGRALLRFGPGTRLTVT.

This chain uses TRBV28 with TRBJ1-4; 7 bases map to TRBD1. The CDR3 has 12 amino acids. Per germline, CDR1 MDHEN and CDR2 SYDVKM. V dropped 2 bases and J dropped 12; count of bases not matched to a gene: 3. CDR3 coding DNA: TGTGCCAGCAGTTTAAGGGGGACAGAACTGTTTTTT. It translates to CASSLRGTELFF.

This clone was seen a handful of times. The rearrangement joins TRBV19 to TRBJ1-2, with 11 bases that match TRBD1. Germline CDR1 LNHDA, CDR2 SQIVND (reference sequence). The CDR3 covers 14 residues. V lost 7 bases, J lost 6 bases, and 7 bases stayed unmatched. CDR3 loop: CASTKDRGRHGYTF. CDR3 nucleotide sequence: TGTGCCAGTACCAAGGACAGGGGGCGGCATGGCTACACCTTC.

The J gene is TRBJ1-2, the V gene TRBV18, with 8 bases that match TRBD1. The CDR3 extends over 13 amino acids. The trim removed 3 bases at V and 5 bases at J, leaving 2 bases unmatched. The germline V gene encodes CDR1 KGHSH and CDR2 LQKENI. The CDR3 reads CASSPHRGYGYTF. The CDR3 region has the DNA TGTGCCAGCTCACCGCACAGGGGGTATGGCTACACCTTC.

This chain connects TRBV6-1 to TRBJ1-5, with a possible D match to TRBD1 (5 bases). CDR1 MNHNS and CDR2 SASEGT come from the germline V gene. The V end was cut by 4 bases, the J end by 7 bases, with 14 bases between. The CDR3 contains 14 residues. For the CDR3, the DNA is TGTGCCAGCAGTGGACCGCGACAGTCCCAGCCCCAGCATTTT. This translates into CASSGPRQSQPQHF.

V and J are TRBV28 and TRBJ2-5; 16 nucleotides match TRBD2. The J segment lost 7 bases and the V segment lost 6 bases, leaving 14 bases of the junction unmatched. Germline V gene data show CDR1 as MDHEN and CDR2 as SYDVKM. The CDR3 length is 18 residues. This CDR3 reads CASRRSGLAGGGPVTQYF. CDR3 in DNA: TGTGCCAGCAGACGATCGGGACTAGCGGGAGGGGGCCCAGTGACCCAGTACTTC.